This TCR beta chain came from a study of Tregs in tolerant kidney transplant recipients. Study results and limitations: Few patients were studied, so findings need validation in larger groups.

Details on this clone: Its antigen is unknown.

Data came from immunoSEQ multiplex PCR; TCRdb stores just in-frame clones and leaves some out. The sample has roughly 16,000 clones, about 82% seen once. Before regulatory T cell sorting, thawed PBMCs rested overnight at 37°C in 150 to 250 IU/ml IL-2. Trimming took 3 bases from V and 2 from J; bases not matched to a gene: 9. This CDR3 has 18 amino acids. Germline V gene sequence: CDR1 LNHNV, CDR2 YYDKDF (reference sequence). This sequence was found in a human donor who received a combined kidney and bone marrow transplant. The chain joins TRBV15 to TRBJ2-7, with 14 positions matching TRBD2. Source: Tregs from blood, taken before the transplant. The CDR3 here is CATSSDGTSGSRPYEQYF. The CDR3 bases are TGTGCCACCAGCAGTGACGGGACTAGCGGGAGCCGTCCCTACGAGCAGTACTTC.